This TCR beta chain comes out of a study of blood T cell repertoires in COVID-19. TCRdb keeps only in-frame clones here, not all; method: immunoSEQ multiplex PCR. This table has about 84,000 clones, 83% appearing once. The count of this clone is one. The V gene's germline CDR1 is ENHRY and CDR2 SYGVKD. Trimming removed 7 bases at V and 0 bases at J, with 4 bases between. The length of the CDR3 is 13 residues. This TCR came from an elderly man with active or convalescent COVID-19. The chain couples TRBV10-3 to TRBJ1-6; D gene ambiguous. The sample was peripheral blood. CDR3 loop: CAITGSYNSPLHF. The CDR3 coding sequence is TGTGCCATCACGGGCTCCTATAATTCACCCCTCCACTTT.